A selection of T cell receptor beta chains follows, all from one sample in a study of OX40 agonist ivuxolimab in advanced cancers. The data were produced by immunoSEQ multiplex PCR, yet TCRdb's version contains in-frame clones alone and is incomplete. Of over 60,000 clones listed, 80% to 85% are singletons. The material sequenced was CD4+ or CD8+ T cells sorted from blood, taken in a trial of the OX40 agonist ivuxolimab. Source of these receptors: an adult with an advanced solid tumor such as melanoma, head and neck, liver or kidney cancer. CDR3s include the opening cysteine and the closing phenylalanine or tryptophan. D genes are given only for firm matches.

TRBV6-1	TRBD2	TRBJ2-3	16	CASSVGLAGDRDTQYF
TRBV4-3	NA	TRBJ2-7	15	CASSPQRGAAYEQYF
TRBV29-1	NA	TRBJ2-5	12	CSVGRYQETQYF
TRBV29-1	NA	TRBJ2-1	11	CSSRSYNEQFF
TRBV5-4	NA	TRBJ1-1	15	CASSLGGALNTEAFF
TRBV28	TRBD2	TRBJ2-1	13	CASSGTSGREQFF
TRBV19	TRBD1	TRBJ2-3	15	CASSPNRGPTDTQYF
TRBV6-5	NA	TRBJ1-1	16	CASSSVFGGGNTEAFF
TRBV2	NA	TRBJ1-2	13	CASSEAPGIGYTF
TRBV10-3	TRBD1	TRBJ2-1	14	CAISDSGGGNEQFF
TRBV7-9	NA	TRBJ2-5	15	CASSTKGGGSETQYF
TRBV5-4	NA	TRBJ1-2	15	CASSRKDRSNYGYTF
TRBV11-3	TRBD2	TRBJ2-3	17	CASSLDGASGSTDTQYF
TRBV28	NA	TRBJ1-1	14	CASSLEQGNTEAFF
TRBV7-6	TRBD1	TRBJ2-1	15	CASSQGQGVYNEQFF
TRBV5-1	NA	TRBJ2-5	15	CASSPSGRGGETQYF
TRBV9	TRBD1	TRBJ1-2	18	CASSVVRGRNPPPYGYTF
TRBV11-1	NA	TRBJ2-7	15	CASSLPGPGPYEQYF
TRBV2	NA	TRBJ2-3	12	CASSVTRDTQYF
TRBV7-9	NA	TRBJ1-2	15	CASSPKGRVAYGYTF
TRBV18	NA	TRBJ2-7	15	CASSPYRDSGAEQYF
TRBV28	TRBD1	TRBJ1-2	13	CASSPGQGYGYTF
TRBV7-9	TRBD2	TRBJ2-3	17	CASSLVYGAGDTDTQYF
TRBV9	NA	TRBJ1-2	12	CASSDRDFGYTF
TRBV9	NA	TRBJ2-1	15	CASSVGGTPWDEQFF
TRBV2	NA	TRBJ1-5	14	CASSGSGNNQPQHF
TRBV10-3	TRBD2	TRBJ2-1	17	CAISDPGLAGAGNEQFF
TRBV4-3	NA	TRBJ2-7	15	CASSPNRIDPYEQYF